What follows describes a single TCR beta chain. With V trimmed by 6 bases and J by 2 bases, 5 bases remained unmatched. Germline-derived CDR1 and CDR2 are DFQATT and SNEGSKA (reference sequence). The CDR3 is 14 residues long. TEMRA cells were enriched by FACS, and CD4+ and CD8+ T cells were negatively isolated. The record originates from a study of CD8 T cells in Susac syndrome. The wider study: Treatment status at blood draw for the Susac syndrome patients was therapy-naive, corticosteroids, or intravenous immunoglobulin alone.

Random-hexamer reverse transcription was applied to roughly 0.5 to 1 ug RNA. Amplification of TCR beta CDR3 spanned 54 Vbeta and 13 Jbeta via immunoSEQ multiplex PCR. TCRdb analysed the immunoSEQ multiplex PCR reads with MiXCR anew, one entry per CDR3 protein. This table has 160,000 or so distinct CDR3 sequences, 85% to 95% appearing once. This sequence joins TRBV20-1 and TRBJ2-3; 10 bases match TRBD2. This sequence was found in a human donor with Susac syndrome. Sequencing used CD4+ T cells from PBMCs. Here the CDR3 DNA reads TGCAGTGCACCTACTAGCGGGGCCACAGATACGCAGTATTTT. It is translated as CSAPTSGATDTQYF.